The source of this TCR beta chain is a study of blood T cell repertoires in COVID-19. Turning to the study itself: The analysed material was cDNA or gDNA that came from T cells, B-cell-depleted T cells, or PBMCs.

Only in-frame clones appear in the TCRdb table, and some are missing; sequencing was by immunoSEQ multiplex PCR. The sample carries 400,000 to 450,000 clones, about 91% recorded once. CDR3 length: 15 residues. Germline V CDR1 and CDR2: LNHNV, YYDKDF (reference sequence). The V end lost 0 bases, the J end lost 0 bases, and 6 bases lay between the germline ends. Seattle enrolled patients during active infection and tracked them longitudinally. The chain employs TRBV15 and TRBJ1-3; D ambiguous. The receptor's source is a woman in her forties or fifties with COVID-19, enrolled during active disease. Sequences were obtained from peripheral blood. For the CDR3, the DNA is TGTGCCACCAGCAGAGATCTAGTCTCTGGAAACACCATATATTTT. The encoded protein is CATSRDLVSGNTIYF. Combining the CDR3 with reference TRBV15 and TRBJ1-3 gives the whole variable domain DAMVIQNPRYQVTQFGKPVTLSCSQTLNHNVMYWYQQKSSQAPKLLFHYYDKDFNNEADTPDNFQSRRPNTSFCFLDIRSPGLGDTAMYLCATSRDLVSGNTIYFGEGSWLTVV.